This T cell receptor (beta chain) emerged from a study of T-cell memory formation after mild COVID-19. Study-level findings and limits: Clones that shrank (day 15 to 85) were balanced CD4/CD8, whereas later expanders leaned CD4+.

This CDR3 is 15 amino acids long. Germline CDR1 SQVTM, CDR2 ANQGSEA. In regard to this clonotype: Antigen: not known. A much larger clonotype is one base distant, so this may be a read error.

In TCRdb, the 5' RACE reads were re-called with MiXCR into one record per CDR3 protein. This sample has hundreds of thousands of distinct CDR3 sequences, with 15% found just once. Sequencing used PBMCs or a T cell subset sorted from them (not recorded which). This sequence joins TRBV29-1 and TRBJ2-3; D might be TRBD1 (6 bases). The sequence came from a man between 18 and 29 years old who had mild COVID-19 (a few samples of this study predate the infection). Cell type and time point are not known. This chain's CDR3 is CRVEVTGHSTDTQYF. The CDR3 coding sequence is TGCAGAGTTGAGGTTACGGGACATAGCACAGATACGCAGTATTTT.